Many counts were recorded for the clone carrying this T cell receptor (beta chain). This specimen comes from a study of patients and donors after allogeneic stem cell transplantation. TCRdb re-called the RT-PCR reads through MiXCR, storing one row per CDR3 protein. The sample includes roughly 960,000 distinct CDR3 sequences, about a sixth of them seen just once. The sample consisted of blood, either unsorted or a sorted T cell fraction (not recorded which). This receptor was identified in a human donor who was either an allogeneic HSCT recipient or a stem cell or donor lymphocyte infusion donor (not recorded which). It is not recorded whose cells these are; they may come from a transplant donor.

For the CDR3, the DNA is TGCAGTGCTAGAGATGTCAAGGGCGGGAACGAGCAGTACTTC. The encoded protein is CSARDVKGGNEQYF. V and J are TRBV20-1 and TRBJ2-7, with a possible D match to TRBD2 (6 bases). This CDR3 spans 14 amino acids. Trimming removed 0 bases at V and 5 bases at J, with 14 bases between. Germline lookup yields CDR1 DFQATT and CDR2 SNEGSKA (reference sequence).